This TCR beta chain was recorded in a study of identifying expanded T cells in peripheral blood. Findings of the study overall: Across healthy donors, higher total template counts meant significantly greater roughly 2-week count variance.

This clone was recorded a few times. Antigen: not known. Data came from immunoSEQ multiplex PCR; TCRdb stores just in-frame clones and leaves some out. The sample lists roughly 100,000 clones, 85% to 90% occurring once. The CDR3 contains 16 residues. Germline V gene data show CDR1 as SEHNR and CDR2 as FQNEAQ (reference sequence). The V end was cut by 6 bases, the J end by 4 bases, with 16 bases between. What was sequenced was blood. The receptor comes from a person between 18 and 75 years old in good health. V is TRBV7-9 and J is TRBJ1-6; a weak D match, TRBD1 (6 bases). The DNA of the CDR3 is TGTGCCAGCAGGTTGCTTGGGGGGCGGTATAATTCACCCCTCCACTTT. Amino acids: CASRLLGGRYNSPLHF.